These T cell receptor beta chains were read from a single sample in a study of blood T cells in healthy people across ages. One entry per CDR3 protein results from TCRdb running MiXCR on the 5' RACE reads. The sample comprises 850,000 or so distinct CDR3 sequences, about 28% of which are singletons, and approximately 15% rests with the top ten. The sample consisted of blood. These receptors all stem from a woman older than 75 in good health. CDR3s include the opening cysteine and the closing phenylalanine or tryptophan. A D gene is named only where the DNA matches it firmly. The size field is filled for only some rows; it gives once, few, many or a size class.

- | many | 15 | TRBJ2-3 | TRBV7-2 | TGTGCCAGCAGCTTAGCGGGGGCCGAGTGGGATACGCAGTATTTT | CASSLAGAEWDTQYF
TRBD1 | many | 14 | TRBJ2-7 | TRBV18 | TGTGCCAGCTCAAAGGGGACAGGGGGCAACGAGCAGTACTTC | CASSKGTGGNEQYF
- | - | 14 | TRBJ2-1 | TRBV5-8 | TGTGCCAGCAGCTTGGTGCAGGCCCACAATGGGCAGTTCTTC | CASSLVQAHNGQFF
- | many | 11 | TRBJ2-1 | TRBV29-1 | TGCAGCGTTTCCTCCTACAATGAGCAGTTCTTC | CSVSSYNEQFF
TRBD2 | many | 18 | TRBJ2-3 | TRBV10-3 | TGTGCCATCAGTAGCGGACTAGCGGGGGCAGGTCGCACAGATACGCAGTATTTT | CAISSGLAGAGRTDTQYF
- | many | 13 | TRBJ2-7 | TRBV6-2/TRBV6-3 | TGTGCCAGCACCATTGGGACGCACTACGAGCAGTACTTC | CASTIGTHYEQYF
- | few | 11 | TRBJ1-1 | TRBV7-9 | TGTGCCAGCACCGTGGGGACTGAAGCTTTCTTT | CASTVGTEAFF
TRBD2 | many | 15 | TRBJ2-3 | TRBV28 | TGTGCCAGCAGTTTAGGCGGGGGGGCCACAGATACGCAGTATTTT | CASSLGGGATDTQYF
TRBD1 | - | 14 | TRBJ2-4 | TRBV7-2 | TGTGCCAGCAGCCCCCCAGGGGGCACGGACATTCAGTACTTC | CASSPPGGTDIQYF
- | few | 15 | TRBJ1-1 | TRBV5-1 | TGCGCCAGCAGCCACGGCACAATCGGACACTCTGAAGCTTTCTTT | CASSHGTIGHSEAFF
- | - | 16 | TRBJ2-7 | TRBV6-1 | TGTGCCAGCAGTGAGAGTAGCCCCCTTGCCCTCTACGAGCAGTACTTC | CASSESSPLALYEQYF
- | many | 15 | TRBJ1-2 | TRBV14 | TGTGCCAGCAGCCAAGTGTCTCCCCCCCAGTACGGCTACACCTTC | CASSQVSPPQYGYTF
- | - | 18 | TRBJ2-1 | TRBV19 | TGTGCCAGTAGTTCTCGAAAGGGGGGGCCAAGGGACTACAATGAGCAGTTCTTC | CASSSRKGGPRDYNEQFF
- | many | 12 | TRBJ2-6 | TRBV12-3/TRBV12-4 | TGTGCCAGCAGTCCCGGGGCCAACGTCCTGACTTTC | CASSPGANVLTF
- | - | 15 | TRBJ1-1 | TRBV18 | TGTGCCAGCTCACCACAGGAGTCCGTGAACACTGAAGCTTTCTTT | CASSPQESVNTEAFF
- | - | 13 | TRBJ1-5 | TRBV12-3/TRBV12-4 | TGTGCCAGCAGTTTAGCACGGGGCCCGGCCCAGCATTTT | CASSLARGPAQHF
- | many | 17 | TRBJ2-1 | TRBV24-1 | TGTGCCACCAGTGACCCCGCGAGGGAGAGTGGTCTGCATGAGCAGTTCTTC | CATSDPARESGLHEQFF
- | - | 12 | TRBJ2-2 | TRBV5-1 | TGCGCCAGCAGGAAAGATACCGGGGAGCTGTTTTTT | CASRKDTGELFF
TRBD2 | - | 15 | TRBJ2-1 | TRBV7-3 | TGTGCCAGCAGCTTACGCGGGGGTATCCAGAATGAGCAGTTCTTC | CASSLRGGIQNEQFF
TRBD2 | many | 18 | TRBJ2-1 | TRBV20-1 | TGCAGTGCTAGAGAGTCAGGAGTGGGGCGGGGGTCCTACAATGAGCAGTTCTTC | CSARESGVGRGSYNEQFF
- | - | 15 | TRBJ1-6 | TRBV14 | TGTGCCTGCAGCCAAGATCCCAGGGGAGCTGCACCCCTCCACTTT | CACSQDPRGAAPLHF
- | once | 14 | TRBJ1-3 | TRBV20-1 | TGCAGTGCTAGCAGAGGGCTACGAGGAAACACCATATATTTT | CSASRGLRGNTIYF
- | many | 13 | TRBJ2-4 | TRBV20-1 | TGCAGTGCTAGGCGGACACACCAAAACATTCAGTACTTC | CSARRTHQNIQYF
- | many | 13 | TRBJ1-2 | TRBV20-1 | TGCAGCGGTCTAGGGGGTGTGAACTATGGCTACACCTTC | CSGLGGVNYGYTF
TRBD1 | many | 15 | TRBJ1-2 | TRBV27 | TGTGCCAGCACGGACAGGCTAGGCTTTAACTATGGCTACACCTTC | CASTDRLGFNYGYTF
- | many | 16 | TRBJ2-5 | TRBV27 | TGTGCCAGCAGTTTTCGGGGGGCGGGTTCTGTGCAGACCCAGTACTTC | CASSFRGAGSVQTQYF
TRBD1 | many | 16 | TRBJ2-3 | TRBV11-2 | TGTGCCAGCACCACGACCAGGGGGCGCAACACAGATACGCAGTATTTT | CASTTTRGRNTDTQYF
- | many | 15 | TRBJ1-2 | TRBV18 | TGTGCCAGCTCACCAGGGCAGGGGCTGCCCTATGGCTACACCTTC | CASSPGQGLPYGYTF
TRBD2 | - | 14 | TRBJ2-5 | TRBV7-2 | TGTGCCAGCAGCTTTAGCGGGGGAGGCAATGAGCAGTACTTC | CASSFSGGGNEQYF
TRBD2 | many | 16 | TRBJ2-3 | TRBV28 | TGTGCCAGCAGTCCCCCCGGAGCGGGGGGGCCAGATACGCAGTATTTT | CASSPPGAGGPDTQYF
- | - | 13 | TRBJ2-3 | TRBV20-1 | TGCAGTGCCAAGAGGGGTTTAGCAGATACGCAGTATTTT | CSAKRGLADTQYF
TRBD2 | - | 16 | TRBJ2-3 | TRBV7-8 | TGTGCCAGCAGCTTATCAGCCAGCGGGGGGGGAGATACGCAGTATTTT | CASSLSASGGGDTQYF
- | many | 16 | TRBJ2-4 | TRBV25-1 | TGTGCCAGCAGTGAATATGGGCCCGGAACGAAGCTCATTCAGTACTTC | CASSEYGPGTKLIQYF
- | many | 15 | TRBJ2-5 | TRBV6-2/TRBV6-3 | TGTGCCAGCAGTCTCCCGACCGGTATGGCAGAGACCCAGTACTTC | CASSLPTGMAETQYF
- | many | 17 | TRBJ2-1 | TRBV4-3 | TGCGCCAGCAGCCAAGACTGGTCGGGGGAAACCTACAATGAGCAGTTCTTC | CASSQDWSGETYNEQFF
- | - | 15 | TRBJ1-2 | TRBV7-2 | TGTGCCAGCAGCTCTCAATTCGGGGCTCAGGGAGGCTACACCTTC | CASSSQFGAQGGYTF
- | few | 17 | TRBJ1-1 | TRBV6-1 | TGTGCCAGCAGTGAAAGTATTGGCGCCAGGGGGAACACTGAAGCTTTCTTT | CASSESIGARGNTEAFF
- | many | 12 | TRBJ2-5 | TRBV6-2/TRBV6-3 | TGTGCCAGCAGTTACTCGGAACAAGGATTGTACTTC | CASSYSEQGLYF
- | many | 15 | TRBJ1-1 | TRBV4-3 | TGCGCCAGCAGCATGCGCCGCAACGGGGACCCTGAAGCTTTCTTT | CASSMRRNGDPEAFF
TRBD1 | many | 18 | TRBJ2-5 | TRBV5-1 | TGCGCCAGCAGCTTGGCCGGCGACAGGGTATGGTCCAGGGAGACCCAGTACTTC | CASSLAGDRVWSRETQYF
TRBD1 | few | 16 | TRBJ1-5 | TRBV4-1 | TGCGCCAGCAGCCCCATGGACAGGGAGTTAGGTCAGCCCCAGCATTTT | CASSPMDRELGQPQHF
- | - | 16 | TRBJ2-2 | TRBV5-6 | TGTGCCAGCAGCGAGACTAGTGGGCTAAGCACCGGGGAGCTGTTTTTT | CASSETSGLSTGELFF
TRBD2 | few | 17 | TRBJ2-3 | TRBV12-3/TRBV12-4 | TGTGCCAGCAGTCGGCCGGGACTAGCGGGGTACACAGATACGCAGTATTTT | CASSRPGLAGYTDTQYF
- | - | 13 | TRBJ1-5 | TRBV10-2 | TGCGCCAGCAAACAGGGTGGGGATCAGTCCCAGCATTTT | CASKQGGDQSQHF
- | - | 13 | TRBJ1-6 | TRBV5-5 | TGTGCCAGCAGCTTTGACCCTAATTCACCCCTCCACTTT | CASSFDPNSPLHF
TRBD1 | many | 18 | TRBJ2-1 | TRBV27 | TGTGCCAGCAGTTTATCAGTCGGACAGGGAGGTTACTACAATGAGCAGTTCTTC | CASSLSVGQGGYYNEQFF
TRBD2 | many | 16 | TRBJ2-1 | TRBV20-1 | TGCAGTGCTAGAGACGGCGGGGGGGCCTTCTACAATGAGCAGTTCTTC | CSARDGGGAFYNEQFF
TRBD2 | many | 15 | TRBJ2-3 | TRBV7-2 | TGTGCCAGCAGCTCCTGGCTAGCGGGGGTTGATACGCAGTATTTT | CASSSWLAGVDTQYF
- | many | 15 | TRBJ2-6 | TRBV6-6 | TGTGCCAGCAGTGGACAGCCCTCTGGGGCCAACGTCCTGACTTTC | CASSGQPSGANVLTF
- | - | 14 | TRBJ2-2 | TRBV20-1 | TGCAGTGCTAGGGCGACGTCAAACACCGGGGAGCTGTTTTTT | CSARATSNTGELFF
- | few | 16 | TRBJ2-1 | TRBV2 | TGTGCCAGCAGTCCTTGGGGCCCCCCCACGGGAAATGAGCAGTTCTTC | CASSPWGPPTGNEQFF
TRBD2 | many | 16 | TRBJ2-1 | TRBV6-6 | TGTGCCAGCAGTTACCCTCCGGGGGGCTCCTACAATGAGCAGTTCTTC | CASSYPPGGSYNEQFF
TRBD2 | many | 17 | TRBJ2-3 | TRBV7-2 | TGTGCCAGCAGCTTAGGAGTAGCGGGGGCTAGCACAGATACGCAGTATTTT | CASSLGVAGASTDTQYF
- | many | 16 | TRBJ2-3 | TRBV9 | TGTGCCAGCAGCGTAGATGCGGGGGCCCGCGCAGATACGCAGTATTTT | CASSVDAGARADTQYF
- | few | 13 | TRBJ2-5 | TRBV19 | TGTGCCAGTAGTAAGCAGGGAAGGGAGACCCAGTACTTC | CASSKQGRETQYF
- | few | 16 | TRBJ1-5 | TRBV7-2 | TGTGCCAGCAGCTTAGGGGCGGGGGGCGGCTCACAGCCCCAGCATTTT | CASSLGAGGGSQPQHF
- | once | 14 | TRBJ2-7 | TRBV7-8 | TGTGCCAGCGGCTTAAGGGACGGGACCTACGAGCAGTACTTC | CASGLRDGTYEQYF
- | - | 14 | TRBJ1-2 | TRBV5-1 | TGCGCCAGCAGCTTTAGTCCGGACGAAGGCGGCTACACCTTC | CASSFSPDEGGYTF
- | few | 12 | TRBJ1-2 | TRBV6-1 | TGTGCCAGCAGTGAATTGGGGCCTGGCTACACCTTC | CASSELGPGYTF